This T cell receptor beta chain was retrieved from a study of cytomegalovirus exposure and HLA in healthy donors. The CDR3 runs to 14 residues. The germline gives CDR1 SGDLS, CDR2 YYNGEE. Germline trimming cut 3 bases from V and 8 bases from J; bases unmatched to any gene: 10. PCR amplification relied on 60 Vbeta primers (plus 13 Jbeta primers). Method: immunoSEQ multiplex PCR; TCRdb's copy keeps in-frame clones and lacks some. The repertoire has 55,000 to 75,000 clones, around 74% of them found once; the top ten carry around 7%. The V and J genes are TRBV9 and TRBJ1-2; 7 bases fit TRBD1. This TCR came from a woman aged 30 to 39 in good health and CMV-seropositive. Sequenced material: PBMCs. The CDR3: CASSAITGEAGYTF. The CDR3 coding sequence is TGTGCCAGCAGCGCGATCACAGGGGAGGCGGGCTACACCTTC.